This T cell receptor (beta chain) comes out of a study of T cell repertoires in cytomegalovirus infection. Looking at the study overall: In public TCR beta signatures, there were indications of both CMV infection and matching HLA type.

Each CDR3 protein gets one entry after TCRdb re-called the reads with MiXCR. The repertoire holds approximately 500,000 distinct CDR3 sequences, with about 17% as singletons. With respect to this clonotype: Antigen specificity is unknown.

The V segment lost 3 bases and the J segment 0 bases; nucleotides outside the gene matches: 5. The CDR3 is 15 residues long. From germline, CDR1 is SNHLY and CDR2 FYNNEI. The study's findings and limits: The cumulative frequency of public TCR beta families distinguished individuals who carried CMV together with the relevant HLA. HLA-C-restricted CMV-specific TCR beta clonotypes prevailed in the ex vivo response.

This clonotype originated in a human donor in good health (CMV status not recorded). Some clones in this sample may be carry-over from other donors' samples. The sequenced sample was CD8+ T cells from PBMCs. The chain couples TRBV2 to TRBJ2-7; 7 bases are a match to TRBD1. CDR3 protein: CASSDDRESSYEQYF. The CDR3 nucleotides read TGTGCCAGCAGTGACGACAGGGAGAGCTCCTACGAGCAGTACTTC.